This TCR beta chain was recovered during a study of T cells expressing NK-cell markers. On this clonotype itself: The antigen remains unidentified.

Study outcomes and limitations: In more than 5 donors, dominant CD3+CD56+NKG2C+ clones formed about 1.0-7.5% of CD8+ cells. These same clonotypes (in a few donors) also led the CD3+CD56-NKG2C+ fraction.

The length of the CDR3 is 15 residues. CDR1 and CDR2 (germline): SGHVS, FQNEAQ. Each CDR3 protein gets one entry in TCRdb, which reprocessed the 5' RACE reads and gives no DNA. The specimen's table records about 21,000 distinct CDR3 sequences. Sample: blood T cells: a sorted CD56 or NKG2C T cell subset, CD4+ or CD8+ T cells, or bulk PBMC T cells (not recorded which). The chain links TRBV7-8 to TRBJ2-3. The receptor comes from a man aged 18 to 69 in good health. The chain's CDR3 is CASSLSGGSTDTQYF.